This T cell receptor beta chain appears in the sequencing data of a study of T cells in Graves' hyperthyroidism and ophthalmopathy. Findings and limits, study-wide: Classification by a 13 V-J model distinguished ophthalmopathy from stable hyperthyroidism.

No ophthalmopathy progression within 18 months constituted stable Graves' hyperthyroidism. Uncontrolled infection, other autoimmune disease, pregnancy or lactation barred patients from enrollment. TCR beta CDR3 regions were amplified from RNA. The HTBI set primed first-round TCR CDR3 RT-PCR. TCRdb used MiXCR to reprocess the multiplex PCR reads, holding one entry per CDR3 protein. The table has approximately 530,000 distinct CDR3 sequences, approximately 15% seen once. Regarding this clonotype: Its antigen is not identified.

V lost 2 bases to trimming and J lost 11 bases, with 16 bases between them. Germline CDR1 MNHEY, CDR2 SVGEGT. The CDR3 length is 14 residues. Sequencing was done on a sample of blood. The chain is built from TRBV6-2 or TRBV6-3 and TRBJ1-5; D unclear. The receptor was derived from a young woman with Graves' hyperthyroidism. The CDR3 loop is CASSYGTRVISQHF. The DNA for the CDR3 is TGTGCCAGCAGTTACGGCACACGAGTTATCTCCCAGCATTTT.